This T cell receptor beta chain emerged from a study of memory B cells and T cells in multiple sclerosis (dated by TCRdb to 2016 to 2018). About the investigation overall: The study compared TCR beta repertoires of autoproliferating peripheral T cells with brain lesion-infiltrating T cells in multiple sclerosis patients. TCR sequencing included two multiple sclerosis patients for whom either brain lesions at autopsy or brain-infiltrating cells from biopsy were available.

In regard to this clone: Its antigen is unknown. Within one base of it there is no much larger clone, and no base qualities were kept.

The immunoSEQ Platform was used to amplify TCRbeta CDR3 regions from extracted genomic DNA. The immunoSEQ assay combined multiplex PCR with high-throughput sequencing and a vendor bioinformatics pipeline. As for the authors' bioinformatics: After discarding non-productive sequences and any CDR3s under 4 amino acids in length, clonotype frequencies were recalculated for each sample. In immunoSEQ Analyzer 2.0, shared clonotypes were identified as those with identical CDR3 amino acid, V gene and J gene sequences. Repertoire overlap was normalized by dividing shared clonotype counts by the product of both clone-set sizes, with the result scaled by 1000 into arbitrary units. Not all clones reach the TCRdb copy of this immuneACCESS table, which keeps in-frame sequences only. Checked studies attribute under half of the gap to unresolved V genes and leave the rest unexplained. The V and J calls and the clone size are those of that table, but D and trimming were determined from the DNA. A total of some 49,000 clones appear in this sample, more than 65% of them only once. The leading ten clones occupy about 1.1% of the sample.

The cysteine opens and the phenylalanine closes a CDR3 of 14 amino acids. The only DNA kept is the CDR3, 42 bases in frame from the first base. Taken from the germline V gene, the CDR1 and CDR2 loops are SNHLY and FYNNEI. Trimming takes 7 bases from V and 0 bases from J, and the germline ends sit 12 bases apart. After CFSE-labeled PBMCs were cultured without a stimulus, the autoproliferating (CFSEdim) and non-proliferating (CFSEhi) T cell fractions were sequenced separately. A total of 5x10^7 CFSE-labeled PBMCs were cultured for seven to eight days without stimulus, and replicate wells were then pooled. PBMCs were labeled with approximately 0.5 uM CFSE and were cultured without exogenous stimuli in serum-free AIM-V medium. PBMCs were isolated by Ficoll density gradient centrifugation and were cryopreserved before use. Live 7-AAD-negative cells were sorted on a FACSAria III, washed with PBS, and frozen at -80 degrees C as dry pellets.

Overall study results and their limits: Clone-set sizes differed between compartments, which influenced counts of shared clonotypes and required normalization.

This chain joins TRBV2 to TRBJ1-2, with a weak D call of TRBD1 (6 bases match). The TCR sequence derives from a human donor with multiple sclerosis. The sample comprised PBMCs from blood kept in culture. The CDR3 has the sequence CASTEGGTNYGYTF. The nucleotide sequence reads TGTGCCAGCACCGAAGGGGGAACTAACTATGGCTACACCTTC. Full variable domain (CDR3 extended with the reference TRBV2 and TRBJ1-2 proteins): EPEVTQTPSHQVTQMGQEVILRCVPISNHLYFYWYRQILGQKVEFLVSFYNNEISEKSEIFDDQFSVERPDGSNFTLKIRSTKLEDSAMYFCASTEGGTNYGYTFGSGTRLTVV.